The 26 T cell receptor beta chains listed next were all sequenced from one sample in a study of CD8 T cells in Susac syndrome. With random hexamers, about 0.5 to 1 ug RNA was reverse transcribed. MiXCR, applied by TCRdb to the immunoSEQ multiplex PCR reads, yields one record per CDR3 protein. The table records around 280,000 distinct CDR3 sequences, around 84% of them present only once. Specimen: CD8+ T cells from PBMCs. The receptors shown here come from a human donor with multiple sclerosis.

This chain links TRBV2 with TRBJ2-7; TRBD2 aligns across 7 bases. CDR1 and CDR2 from the germline V gene are SNHLY and FYNNEI. The junction had 6 bases not matched to a gene; V was cut back by 2 bases and J by 2 bases. The CDR3 length is 15 residues. DNA for the CDR3: TGTGCCAGCAGTGAATTCCGGGAGGATCCCTACGAGCAGTACTTC. It is translated as CASSEFREDPYEQYF.

The chain employs TRBV25-1 and TRBJ1-1, with a tentative D call TRBD1 (6 bases). The CDR3 contains 15 residues. Germline V gene lookup returns CDR1 MGHDK and CDR2 SYGVNS. The V and J ends lost 5 bases and 4 bases respectively, with 17 bases between them. CDR3 coding DNA: TGTGCCAGCAGTTATGAATTGCAGGGGCCCACTGAAGCTTTCTTT. Translating gives CASSYELQGPTEAFF.

The V gene is TRBV7-8, the J gene TRBJ1-6; maybe TRBD1 (5 bases). The CDR3 is 18 amino acids. V shed 5 bases and J shed 1 base, with 18 bases lying between them. Germline CDR1 reads SGHVS; CDR2 reads FQNEAQ. CDR3 region: CASSPIPRGGSYNSPLHF. In nucleotides, the CDR3 is TGTGCCAGCAGCCCGATACCTCGGGGGGGTTCCTATAATTCACCCCTCCACTTT. Full variable domain (remainder filled in from reference TRBV7-8 and TRBJ1-6): GAGVSQSPRYKVAKRGQDVALRCDPISGHVSLFWYQQALGQGPEFLTYFQNEAQLDKSGLPSDRFFAERPEGSVSTLKIQRTQQEDSAVYLCASSPIPRGGSYNSPLHFGNGTRLTVT.

The V call is TRBV19, the J call TRBJ2-7, with TRBD2 identical over 7 bases. Germline CDR1 is LNHDA and CDR2 is SQIVND (reference sequence). This CDR3 is 14 amino acids long. Losses at the gene ends were 5 bases for V and 2 bases for J; bases not matched to a gene: 6. In nucleotides, the CDR3 is TGTGCCAGTAGTCGGGCGGGGGAAACCTACGAGCAGTACTTC. This codes for CASSRAGETYEQYF.

This clonotype was observed a single time. The rearrangement joins TRBV7-9 to TRBJ2-2; 9 bases agree with TRBD1. The CDR3 spans 15 residues. The V gene's germline CDR1 is SEHNR and CDR2 FQNEAQ (reference sequence). The ends lost 4 bases at V and 6 bases at J; junction bases unmatched: 6. Here the CDR3 DNA reads TGTGCCAGCAGCTGGGGACAGGGATTTGCCGGGGAGCTGTTTTTT. This sequence encodes CASSWGQGFAGELFF. The whole variable domain, remainder taken from reference TRBV7-9 and TRBJ2-2, is DTGVSQNPRHKITKRGQNVTFRCDPISEHNRLYWYRQTLGQGPEFLTYFQNEAQLEKSRLLSDRFSAERPKGSFSTLEIQRTEQGDSAMYLCASSWGQGFAGELFFGEGSRLTVL.

In DNA form, the CDR3 reads TGTGCCAGCAGCTTAGAACCGTCCCTTGAGCAGTTCTTC. Translation gives CASSLEPSLEQFF. The rearrangement joins TRBV7-9 to TRBJ2-1; D is uncertain. Trimming cost V 1 base and J 9 bases, with 10 bases left between them. This CDR3 has 13 amino acids. Germline CDR1 SEHNR, CDR2 FQNEAQ (reference sequence). Combining the CDR3 with reference TRBV7-9 and TRBJ2-1 gives the whole variable domain DTGVSQNPRHKITKRGQNVTFRCDPISEHNRLYWYRQTLGQGPEFLTYFQNEAQLEKSRLLSDRFSAERPKGSFSTLEIQRTEQGDSAMYLCASSLEPSLEQFFGPGTRLTVL.

This chain links TRBV5-1 with TRBJ2-5, with 9 bases lining up with TRBD1. Germline-derived CDR1 and CDR2 are SGHRS and YFSETQ. The CDR3 has 15 amino acids. Germline trimming cut 0 bases from V and 4 bases from J; bases unmatched to any gene: 4. CDR3 nucleotide sequence: TGCGCCAGCAGCTTGGGGGGACAGGGAAGAGAGACCCAGTACTTC. It translates to CASSLGGQGRETQYF.

The rearrangement links TRBV27 to TRBJ2-1, with TRBD2 identical over 8 bases. V was pared by 10 bases and J by 8 bases, with 16 bases of the junction left unmatched. The germline gives CDR1 MNHEY, CDR2 SMNVEV (reference sequence). The CDR3 sequence is 15 residues long. The CDR3, as DNA: TGTGCCACCACAATAAGCGGGGGATTTCTTGATGAGCAGTTCTTC. It codes for CATTISGGFLDEQFF.

The genes are TRBV5-5 and TRBJ2-4; D is possibly TRBD1 (6 bases). V shed 3 bases and J shed 6 bases, with 13 bases lying between them. This CDR3 contains 14 residues. CDR1 is SGHKS and CDR2 is YYEKEE in the germline V gene (reference sequence). The CDR3 protein is CASSSRTVGNIQYF. The CDR3 nucleotides are TGTGCCAGCAGCTCTAGGACAGTGGGAAACATTCAGTACTTC.

The V gene is TRBV14, the J gene TRBJ2-5, with D possibly being TRBD2 (5 bases). Germline loops: CDR1 SGHDN, CDR2 FVKESK. The V gene lost 3 bases and the J gene lost 1 base, with 9 bases spanning the gap. CDR3 size: 14 residues. CDR3 DNA: TGTGCCAGCAGCCAGAGGGTTCCCCAAGAGACCCAGTACTTC. Amino acids: CASSQRVPQETQYF.

V and J are TRBV5-8 and TRBJ2-7, with D perhaps TRBD1 (6 bases). CDR1 is SGHTS, CDR2 YDEGEE, per germline. The CDR3 consists of 15 residues. Trimming took 1 base from V and 3 from J, leaving 14 bases between them. The CDR3 bases are TGTGCCAGCAGCTTGCTCGAGCGGACAGACTACGAGCAGTACTTC. Its protein is CASSLLERTDYEQYF. The full variable domain, completed using reference TRBV5-8 and TRBJ2-7, is EAGVTQSPTHLIKTRGQQATLRCSPISGHTSVYWYQQALGLGLQFLLWYDEGEERNRGNFPPRFSGRQFPNYSSELNVNALELEDSALYLCASSLLERTDYEQYFGPGTRLTVT.

The V and J genes are TRBV12-3 or TRBV12-4 and TRBJ2-7, with a possible D match to TRBD2 (6 bases). The CDR3 runs 13 residues. Trimming removed 1 base at V and 5 bases at J, with 9 bases between. The CDR3 loop is CASSLGGTNEQYF. The CDR3 DNA reads TGTGCCAGCAGTTTAGGCGGGACCAACGAGCAGTACTTC.

The chain joins TRBV29-1 to TRBJ2-1; 8 bases fit TRBD2. The CDR3 consists of 14 residues. Germline V gene sequence: CDR1 SQVTM, CDR2 ANQGSEA. The junction had 7 bases not matched to a gene; V was cut back by 4 bases and J by 5 bases. The CDR3 sequence: CSVGTGTSNNEQFF. In DNA form, the CDR3 reads TGCAGCGTTGGCACCGGGACTAGTAACAATGAGCAGTTCTTC.

This sequence joins TRBV7-9 and TRBJ2-2; a possible D gene is TRBD2 (6 bases). V dropped 0 bases and J dropped 3 bases, with 11 bases sitting between them. CDR3 length: 16 amino acids. Germline V gene sequence: CDR1 SEHNR, CDR2 FQNEAQ (reference sequence). CDR3 coding DNA: TGTGCCAGCAGCTTAGCTCCCTCTAGCGACACCGGGGAGCTGTTTTTT. Translation gives CASSLAPSSDTGELFF.

The chain uses TRBV7-9 and TRBJ1-4, with D maybe TRBD1 (5 bases). Germline-derived CDR1 and CDR2 are SEHNR and FQNEAQ (reference sequence). CDR3 length: 14 residues. V was shortened by 6 bases and J by 4 bases, with 12 bases between the two germline ends. The CDR3, as DNA: TGTGCCAGCAGTATGACAGTGGGTAATGAAAAACTGTTTTTT. It is translated as CASSMTVGNEKLFF.

The V gene is TRBV30, the J gene TRBJ2-1; D is possibly TRBD2 (5 bases). Germline V gives CDR1 GTSNPN, CDR2 SVGIG (reference sequence). Between the trimmed V and J ends, which lost 5 bases and 0 bases, there was a span of 8 bases. This CDR3 comprises 13 residues. The DNA of the CDR3 is TGTGCCTGGGACTACAGCTCCTACAATGAGCAGTTCTTC. Amino acid sequence: CAWDYSSYNEQFF.

Worth noting for this clonotype: One end of the junction varies from germline; a read error may be responsible. The chain uses TRBV12-3 or TRBV12-4 and TRBJ2-1, with TRBD2 matching 11 bases. The CDR3 runs 17 residues. This chain's CDR3 is CASSRPGLAGSNNEQFF. As DNA, the CDR3 is TGTGCCAGCAGTCGCCCCGGACTAGCGGGCTCCAACAATGAGCAGTTCTTC.

The chain uses TRBV6-2 or TRBV6-3 and TRBJ1-5; 7 bases are a match to TRBD1. The CDR3 sequence is 15 residues long. The V gene's germline CDR1 is MNHEY and CDR2 SVGEGT. The trim removed 0 bases at V and 5 bases at J, leaving 4 bases unmatched. The CDR3 sequence is CASSYSDRLDQPQHF. DNA for the CDR3: TGTGCCAGCAGTTACTCGGACAGGTTGGATCAGCCCCAGCATTTT.

J is TRBJ2-7 and V is TRBV7-9, with TRBD2 matching 7 bases. CDR1 and CDR2 (germline): SEHNR, FQNEAQ (reference sequence). J gave up 4 bases and V 3 bases, and 6 bases lay outside the gene matches. The CDR3 loop spans 14 amino acids. This chain's CDR3 is CASSFAGVGYEQYF. The DNA of the CDR3 is TGTGCCAGCAGCTTCGCGGGAGTAGGATACGAGCAGTACTTC.

This rearrangement joins TRBV27 to TRBJ2-2; TRBD2 is a possible D gene (5 bases). This CDR3 region has 14 residues. V was cut by 4 bases and J by 2 bases, with 8 bases left in between. The germline V gene encodes CDR1 MNHEY and CDR2 SMNVEV (reference sequence). CDR3 sequence (DNA): TGTGCCAGCAGTTACGGGATAAACACCGGGGAGCTGTTTTTT. It yields the protein CASSYGINTGELFF.

This clonotype was counted between two and nine times. The chain employs TRBV28 and TRBJ1-1; weak D call: TRBD1 (6 bases). Per germline, CDR1 MDHEN and CDR2 SYDVKM. This CDR3 contains 12 residues. V gave up 5 bases and J gave up 5 bases, with 9 bases separating them. CDR3 region: CASSPGVTEAFF. The CDR3 nucleotides are TGTGCCAGCAGTCCAGGGGTAACTGAAGCTTTCTTT.

The chain couples TRBV5-6 to TRBJ1-6, with TRBD1 matching over 7 bases. Germline CDR1 is SGHDT and CDR2 is YYEEEE. There are 15 residues in the CDR3. With V trimmed by 0 bases and J by 10 bases, 7 bases remained unmatched. The chain's CDR3 is CASSLDGRGQSPLHF. The CDR3 bases are TGTGCCAGCAGCTTGGATGGAAGGGGGCAATCACCCCTCCACTTT.

This clonotype was detected only a few times. This chain links TRBV9 with TRBJ2-3; weak D call: TRBD1 (6 bases). Per germline, CDR1 SGDLS and CDR2 YYNGEE. The CDR3 runs 17 residues. Trimming took 0 bases from V and 2 from J, leaving 16 bases between them. CDR3 sequence reads: CASSVEGGRGFTDTQYF. CDR3 DNA: TGTGCCAGCAGCGTAGAAGGCGGAAGGGGGTTCACAGATACGCAGTATTTT.

The CDR3 region is CASSSVWGVVTEAFF. The CDR3 coding sequence is TGTGCCAGCAGCTCGGTCTGGGGGGTCGTAACTGAAGCTTTCTTT. The chain is built from TRBV7-2 and TRBJ1-1, with D perhaps TRBD1 (5 bases). CDR1 SGHTA and CDR2 FQGNSA come from the germline V gene. The CDR3 length is 15 residues. Deletions cut 4 bases from V and 5 bases from J, with 17 bases between. Supplemented by reference TRBV7-2 and TRBJ1-1, the full variable domain reads GAGVSQSPSNKVTEKGKDVELRCDPISGHTALYWYRQSLGQGLEFLIYFQGNSAPDKSGLPSDRFSAERTGGSVSTLTIQRTQQEDSAVYLCASSSVWGVVTEAFFGQGTRLTVV.

This chain joins TRBV2 and TRBJ1-1; D call uncertain. Germline assignment: CDR1 SNHLY and CDR2 FYNNEI. The CDR3 covers 13 residues. V dropped 10 bases and J dropped 5 bases, with 17 bases sitting between them. CDR3 loop: CATEERLRTEAFF. The CDR3 nucleotides read TGTGCCACGGAGGAAAGGCTACGAACTGAAGCTTTCTTT. Using reference TRBV2 and TRBJ1-1 for the parts outside the CDR3, the full variable domain is EPEVTQTPSHQVTQMGQEVILRCVPISNHLYFYWYRQILGQKVEFLVSFYNNEISEKSEIFDDQFSVERPDGSNFTLKIRSTKLEDSAMYFCATEERLRTEAFFGQGTRLTVV.

This sequence joins TRBV24-1 and TRBJ2-7, with TRBD1 matching over 7 bases. The CDR3 runs 17 residues. V trimming: 3 bases; J trimming: 5 bases; junction bases outside the gene matches: 15. Germline values: CDR1 KGHDR, CDR2 SFDVKD. CDR3 sequence reads: CATSDGDSPLECDEQYF. For the CDR3, the DNA is TGTGCCACCAGTGATGGGGACAGCCCTTTAGAGTGTGACGAGCAGTACTTC.